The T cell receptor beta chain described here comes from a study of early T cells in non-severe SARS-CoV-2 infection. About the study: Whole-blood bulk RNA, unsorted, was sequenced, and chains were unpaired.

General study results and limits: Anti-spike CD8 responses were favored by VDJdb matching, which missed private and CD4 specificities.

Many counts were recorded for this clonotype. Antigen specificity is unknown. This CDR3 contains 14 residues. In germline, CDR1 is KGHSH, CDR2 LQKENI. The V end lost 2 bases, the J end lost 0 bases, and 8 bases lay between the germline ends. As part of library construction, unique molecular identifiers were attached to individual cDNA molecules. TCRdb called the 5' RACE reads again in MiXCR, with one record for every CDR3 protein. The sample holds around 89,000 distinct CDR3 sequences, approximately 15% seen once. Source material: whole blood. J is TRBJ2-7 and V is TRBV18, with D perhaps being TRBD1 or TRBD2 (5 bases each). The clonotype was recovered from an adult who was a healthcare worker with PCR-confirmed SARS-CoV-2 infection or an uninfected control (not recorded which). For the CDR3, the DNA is TGTGCCAGCTCACCAAAGGGGAGCTCCTACGAGCAGTACGTC. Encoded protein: CASSPKGSSYEQYV.